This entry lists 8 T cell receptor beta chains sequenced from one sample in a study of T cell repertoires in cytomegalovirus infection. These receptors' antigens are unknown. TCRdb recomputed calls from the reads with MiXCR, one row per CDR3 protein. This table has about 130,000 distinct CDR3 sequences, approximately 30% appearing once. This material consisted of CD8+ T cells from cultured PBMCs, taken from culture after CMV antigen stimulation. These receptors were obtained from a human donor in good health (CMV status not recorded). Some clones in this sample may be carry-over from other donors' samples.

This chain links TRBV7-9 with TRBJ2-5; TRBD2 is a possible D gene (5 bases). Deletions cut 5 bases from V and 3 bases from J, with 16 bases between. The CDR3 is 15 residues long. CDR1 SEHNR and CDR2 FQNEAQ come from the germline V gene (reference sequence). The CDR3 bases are TGTGCCAGCAGCCCGCCCGGCGGGCAGGAAGAGACCCAGTACTTC. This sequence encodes CASSPPGGQEETQYF. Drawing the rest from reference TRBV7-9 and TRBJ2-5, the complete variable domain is DTGVSQNPRHKITKRGQNVTFRCDPISEHNRLYWYRQTLGQGPEFLTYFQNEAQLEKSRLLSDRFSAERPKGSFSTLEIQRTEQGDSAMYLCASSPPGGQEETQYFGPGTRLLVL.

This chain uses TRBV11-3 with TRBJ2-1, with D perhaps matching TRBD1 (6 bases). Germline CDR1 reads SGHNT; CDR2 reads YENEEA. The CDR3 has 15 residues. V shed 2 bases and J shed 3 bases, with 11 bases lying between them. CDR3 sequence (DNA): TGTGCCAGCAGCTTACAGGGGACGGACTACAATGAGCAGTTCTTC. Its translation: CASSLQGTDYNEQFF.

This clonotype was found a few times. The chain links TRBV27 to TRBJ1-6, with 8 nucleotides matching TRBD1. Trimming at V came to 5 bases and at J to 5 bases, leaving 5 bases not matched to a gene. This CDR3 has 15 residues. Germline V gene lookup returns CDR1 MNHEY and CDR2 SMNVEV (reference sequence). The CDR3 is CASSRPGQDNSPLHF. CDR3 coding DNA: TGTGCCAGCAGTCGCCCGGGACAGGATAATTCACCCCTCCACTTT.

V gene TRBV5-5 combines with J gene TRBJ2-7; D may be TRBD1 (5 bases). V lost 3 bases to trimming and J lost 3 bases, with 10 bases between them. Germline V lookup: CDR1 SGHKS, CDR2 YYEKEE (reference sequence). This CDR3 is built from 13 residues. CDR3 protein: CASSSDTNYEQYF. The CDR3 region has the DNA TGTGCCAGCAGCTCGGACACTAACTACGAGCAGTACTTC.

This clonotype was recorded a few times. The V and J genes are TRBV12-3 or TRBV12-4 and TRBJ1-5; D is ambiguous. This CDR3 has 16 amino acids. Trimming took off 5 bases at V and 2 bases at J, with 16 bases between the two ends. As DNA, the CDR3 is TGTGCCAGCAGTCCTGCCCGGTTCGATGGCAATCAGCCCCAGCATTTT. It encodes CASSPARFDGNQPQHF.

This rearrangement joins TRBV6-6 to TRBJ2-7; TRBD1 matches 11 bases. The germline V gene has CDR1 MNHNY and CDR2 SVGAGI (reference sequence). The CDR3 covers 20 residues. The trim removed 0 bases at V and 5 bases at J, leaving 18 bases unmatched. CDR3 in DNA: TGTGCCAGCAGTTACTCGGTATCTTCCCGGACAGGGGGCGCCGGCGACGAGCAGTACTTC. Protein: CASSYSVSSRTGGAGDEQYF.

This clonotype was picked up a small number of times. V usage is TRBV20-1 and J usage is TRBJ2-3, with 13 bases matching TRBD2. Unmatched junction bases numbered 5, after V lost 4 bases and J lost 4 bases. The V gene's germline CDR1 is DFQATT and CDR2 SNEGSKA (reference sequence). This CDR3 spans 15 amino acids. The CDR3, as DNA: TGCAGTGCTACTACTAGCGGGGGGGCCTCAGATACGCAGTATTTT. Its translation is CSATTSGGASDTQYF.

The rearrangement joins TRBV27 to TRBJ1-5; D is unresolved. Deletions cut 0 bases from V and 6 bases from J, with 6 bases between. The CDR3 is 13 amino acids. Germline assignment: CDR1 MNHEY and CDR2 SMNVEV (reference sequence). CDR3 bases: TGTGCCAGCAGTTTATCGACCCTTCAGCCCCAGCATTTT. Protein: CASSLSTLQPQHF.